The 10 T cell receptor beta chains given below trace back to one sample, sequenced in a study of shared clonotypes between healthy human individuals. Measured with immunoSEQ multiplex PCR; TCRdb has only the in-frame clones, and not every one. The sample lists approximately 1.4 million clones; 95% to 99% were seen once. The material sequenced was naive CD4+ T cells sorted from blood. This sample's subset: CD45RA+ positively selected. These TCRs come from a young man in good health.

The chain carries TRBV4-3 and TRBJ2-7; TRBD2 matches at 7 bases. Trimming cost V 1 base and J 2 bases; bases outside gene matches: 2. The CDR3 runs to 14 residues. CDR1 and CDR2 from the germline V gene are LGHNA and YSLEER. CDR3: CASSQVLATYEQYF. CDR3 DNA: TGCGCCAGCAGCCAAGTACTAGCGACCTACGAGCAGTACTTC.

Remarks on this clone: This same CDR3 is encoded by further DNA sequences in the sample. The V and J genes are TRBV28 and TRBJ1-5, with D hard to call. The CDR3 totals 12 residues. V gave up 5 bases and J gave up 7 bases, with 9 bases separating them. Per the germline V gene, CDR1 is MDHEN and CDR2 is SYDVKM. The CDR3: CASSPLGQPQHF. CDR3 bases: TGTGCCAGCAGTCCCTTGGGGCAGCCCCAGCATTTT. The variable domain in full, completed from reference TRBV28 and TRBJ1-5, reads DVKVTQSSRYLVKRTGEKVFLECVQDMDHENMFWYRQDPGLGLRLIYFSYDVKMKEKGDIPEGYSVSREKKERFSLILESASTNQTSMYLCASSPLGQPQHFGDGTRLSIL.

V usage is TRBV18 and J usage is TRBJ2-1; D not certain. V was shortened by 3 bases and J by 0 bases, with 18 bases between the two germline ends. CDR3 length: 18 residues. CDR1 is KGHSH, CDR2 LQKENI, per germline. The CDR3 DNA reads as TGTGCCAGCTCACCTGGTTGGGCGCAGACCAGCTCCTACAATGAGCAGTTCTTC. This codes for CASSPGWAQTSSYNEQFF.

The J gene is TRBJ1-1, the V gene TRBV19; D may be TRBD1 (6 bases). The V and J ends lost 5 bases and 5 bases respectively, with 12 bases between them. Looked up from germline, CDR1 is LNHDA and CDR2 is SQIVND (reference sequence). The CDR3 spans 13 residues. For the CDR3, the DNA is TGTGCCAGTAGTGCAACAGGGAGGACTGAAGCTTTCTTT. Its protein product is CASSATGRTEAFF.

This chain joins TRBV2 and TRBJ1-5; TRBD1 matches 7 bases. Germline V CDR1 and CDR2: SNHLY, FYNNEI. V dropped 4 bases and J dropped 5; count of bases not matched to a gene: 8. The CDR3 sequence is 15 residues long. The chain's CDR3 is CASSGGQLGYQPQHF. Here the CDR3 DNA reads TGTGCCAGCAGTGGGGGACAGTTGGGGTATCAGCCCCAGCATTTT.

CDR3 sequence (DNA): TGTGCCAGCAGAAAGAGCGGGGTTAGCACAGATACGCAGTATTTT. It specifies CASRKSGVSTDTQYF. The chain links TRBV6-5 to TRBJ2-3; TRBD2 matches at 7 bases. V shed 6 bases, J shed 0 bases, and the junction held 6 bases outside the gene matches. Germline V gene sequence: CDR1 MNHEY, CDR2 SVGAGI. This CDR3 region has 15 residues.

This chain links TRBV11-2 with TRBJ1-4; possibly TRBD1 for D (6 bases). Germline lookup yields CDR1 SGHAT and CDR2 FQNNGV. V was shortened by 4 bases and J by 3 bases, with 15 bases between the two germline ends. This CDR3 contains 16 residues. DNA of the CDR3: TGTGCCAGCAGCTCGGGGGCCAGGGAGCCTAATGAAAAACTGTTTTTT. This gives the protein CASSSGAREPNEKLFF.

The chain recombines TRBV18 with TRBJ2-1; D possibly uses TRBD1 or TRBD2 (6 bases each). Deletions cut 3 bases from V and 7 bases from J, with 25 bases between. Germline CDR1 KGHSH, CDR2 LQKENI. The CDR3 is 18 residues long. In nucleotides, the CDR3 is TGTGCCAGCTCACCCCTCCCATGGGTAGGGGGGTGGTCAAATGAGCAGTTCTTC. It yields the protein CASSPLPWVGGWSNEQFF.

The count of this clone is one. V usage is TRBV10-3 and J usage is TRBJ2-5, with 12 positions matching TRBD2. The CDR3 extends over 16 amino acids. The V gene's germline CDR1 is ENHRY and CDR2 SYGVKD. Trimming took 8 bases from V and 2 from J; bases not matched to a gene: 9. CDR3: CAIAGRLAGVQETQYF. The CDR3 coding sequence is TGTGCCATCGCGGGGCGACTAGCGGGAGTTCAAGAGACCCAGTACTTC.

This clone has a single count. The chain links TRBV4-1 to TRBJ2-7, with D perhaps given as TRBD1 or TRBD2 (5 bases each). The CDR3 is 15 residues long. Germline-derived CDR1 and CDR2 are MGHRA and YSYEKL. V lost 0 bases and J 1 base, leaving 10 bases between the germline ends. CDR3 nucleotide sequence: TGCGCCAGCAGCCAAGAGGGACCTGCATCCTACGAGCAGTACTTC. The encoded protein is CASSQEGPASYEQYF.